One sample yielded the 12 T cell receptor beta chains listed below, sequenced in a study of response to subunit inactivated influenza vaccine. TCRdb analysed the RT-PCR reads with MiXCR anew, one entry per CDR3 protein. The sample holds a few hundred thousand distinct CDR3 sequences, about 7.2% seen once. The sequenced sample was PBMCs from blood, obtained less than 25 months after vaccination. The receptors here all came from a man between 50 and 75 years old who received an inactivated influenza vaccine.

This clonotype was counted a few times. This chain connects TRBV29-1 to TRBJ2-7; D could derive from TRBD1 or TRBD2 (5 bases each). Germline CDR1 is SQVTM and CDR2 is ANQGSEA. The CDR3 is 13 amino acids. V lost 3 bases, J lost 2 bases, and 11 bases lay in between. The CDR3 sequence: CSVEGVRAYEQYF. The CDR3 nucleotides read TGCAGCGTTGAGGGGGTTAGAGCCTACGAGCAGTACTTC.

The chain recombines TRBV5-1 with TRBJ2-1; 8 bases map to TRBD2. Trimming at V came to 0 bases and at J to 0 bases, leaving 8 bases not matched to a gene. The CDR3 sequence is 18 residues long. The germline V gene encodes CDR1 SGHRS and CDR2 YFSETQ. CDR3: CASSLALAARSSYNEQFF. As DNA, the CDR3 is TGCGCCAGCAGCTTGGCACTAGCGGCCCGAAGCTCCTACAATGAGCAGTTCTTC.

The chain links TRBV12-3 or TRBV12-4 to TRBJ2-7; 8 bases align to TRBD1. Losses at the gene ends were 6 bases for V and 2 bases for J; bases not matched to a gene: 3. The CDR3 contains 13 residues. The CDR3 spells CASSQTGAYEQYF. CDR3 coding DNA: TGTGCCAGCAGCCAGACAGGGGCCTACGAGCAGTACTTC.

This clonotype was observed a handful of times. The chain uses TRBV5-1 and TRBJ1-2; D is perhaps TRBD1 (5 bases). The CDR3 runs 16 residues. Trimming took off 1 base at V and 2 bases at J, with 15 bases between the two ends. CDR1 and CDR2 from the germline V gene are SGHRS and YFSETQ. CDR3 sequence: CASSLYGQGPNYGYTF. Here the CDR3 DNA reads TGCGCCAGCAGCTTGTATGGTCAGGGACCCAACTATGGCTACACCTTC.

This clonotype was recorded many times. This CDR3 reads CSVVGSPYEQYF. The CDR3 nucleotides read TGCAGCGTTGTGGGCAGCCCCTACGAGCAGTACTTC. The rearrangement joins TRBV29-1 to TRBJ2-7; no firm D call. V lost 4 bases to trimming and J lost 2 bases, with 9 bases between them. The CDR3 runs 12 residues. Germline V gene sequence: CDR1 SQVTM, CDR2 ANQGSEA.

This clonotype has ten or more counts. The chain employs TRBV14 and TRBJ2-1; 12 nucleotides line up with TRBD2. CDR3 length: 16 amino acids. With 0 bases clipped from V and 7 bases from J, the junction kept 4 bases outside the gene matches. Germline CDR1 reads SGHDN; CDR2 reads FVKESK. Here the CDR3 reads CASSQDLAGGPNEQFF. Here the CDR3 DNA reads TGTGCCAGCAGCCAAGACCTAGCGGGGGGGCCGAATGAGCAGTTCTTC.

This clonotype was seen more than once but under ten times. CDR3: CASSQVPGNSGNTIYF. The DNA for the CDR3 is TGTGCCAGCAGCCAAGTTCCGGGCAACTCTGGAAACACCATATATTTT. The genes are TRBV3-1 and TRBJ1-3; D unclear. V lost 1 base and J lost 0, with 10 bases in between. Germline V gene data show CDR1 as LGHDT and CDR2 as YNNKEL (reference sequence). The CDR3 is made up of 16 amino acids.

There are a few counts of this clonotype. The CDR3 sequence: CSARIPGLAYHNEQFF. As DNA, the CDR3 is TGCAGTGCTAGAATCCCGGGACTAGCCTACCACAATGAGCAGTTCTTC. The J gene is TRBJ2-1, the V gene TRBV20-1; 9 positions agree with TRBD2. The V and J ends lost 2 bases and 5 bases, in that order; junction bases with no gene match: 10. The CDR3 is made up of 16 amino acids. Germline V gene sequence: CDR1 DFQATT, CDR2 SNEGSKA (reference sequence).

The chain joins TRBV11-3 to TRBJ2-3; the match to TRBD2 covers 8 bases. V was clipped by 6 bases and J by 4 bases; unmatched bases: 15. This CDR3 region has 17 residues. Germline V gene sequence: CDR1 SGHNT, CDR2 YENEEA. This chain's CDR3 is CASSNRAGEIGADTQYF. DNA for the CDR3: TGTGCCAGCAGTAACCGAGCGGGAGAGATCGGGGCAGATACGCAGTATTTT. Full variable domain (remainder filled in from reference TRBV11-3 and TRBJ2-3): EAGVVQSPRYKIIEKKQPVAFWCNPISGHNTLYWYLQNLGQGPELLIRYENEEAVDDSQLPKDRFSAERLKGVDSTLKIQPAELGDSAVYLCASSNRAGEIGADTQYFGPGTRLTVL.

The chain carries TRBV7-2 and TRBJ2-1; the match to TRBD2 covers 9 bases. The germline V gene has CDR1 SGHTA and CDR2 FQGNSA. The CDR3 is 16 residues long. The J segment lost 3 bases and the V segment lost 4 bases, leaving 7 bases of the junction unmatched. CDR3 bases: TGTGCCAGCAGCTCCTCGTCTAGCGGGAACTACAATGAGCAGTTCTTC. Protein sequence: CASSSSSSGNYNEQFF. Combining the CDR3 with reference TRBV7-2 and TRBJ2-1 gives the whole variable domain GAGVSQSPSNKVTEKGKDVELRCDPISGHTALYWYRQSLGQGLEFLIYFQGNSAPDKSGLPSDRFSAERTGGSVSTLTIQRTQQEDSAVYLCASSSSSSGNYNEQFFGPGTRLTVL.

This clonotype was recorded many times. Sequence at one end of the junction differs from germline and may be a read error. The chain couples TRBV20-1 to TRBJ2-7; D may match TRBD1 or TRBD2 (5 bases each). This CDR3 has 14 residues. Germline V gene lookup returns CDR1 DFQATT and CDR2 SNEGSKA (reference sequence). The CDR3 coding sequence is TGCAGTGCTAGCCGCCGTGGATCGGGGCCCCCGGGCACGTTC. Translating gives CSASRRGSGPPGTF.

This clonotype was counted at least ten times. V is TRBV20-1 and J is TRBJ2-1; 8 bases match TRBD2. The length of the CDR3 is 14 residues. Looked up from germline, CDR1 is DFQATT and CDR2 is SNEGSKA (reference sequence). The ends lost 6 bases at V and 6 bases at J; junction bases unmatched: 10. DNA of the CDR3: TGCAGTGCCCTTAGCGGGACCCTATCCAATGAGCAGTTCTTC. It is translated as CSALSGTLSNEQFF.